What follows describes a single T cell receptor beta chain. Participants were aged about 18 to 89 years from around 24 US areas. Recovered participants had two consecutive negative NP/OP PCR tests, healthcare professional clearance, or symptom resolution. Authors' analysis steps: Nucleated cell counts were estimated from reference gene primer amplification. Sequenced by immunoSEQ multiplex PCR; TCRdb stores in-frame clones only, minus some. The D gene and trimming were derived from the DNA, and the V and J assignments and clone size from that table. The sample records about 250,000 clones, approximately 86% being singletons. Looked up from germline, CDR1 is MDHEN and CDR2 is SYDVKM. The CDR3 totals 13 residues. V was cut by 7 bases and J by 4 bases, with 11 bases left in between. The record originates from a study of blood T cell repertoires in COVID-19. Study summary: From the United States, Italy and Spain came samples of acute and convalescent COVID-19.

The chain is built from TRBV28 and TRBJ1-5; tentative D call: TRBD1 (6 bases). This clonotype was sampled from a woman in her forties or fifties who had recovered from COVID-19. Sample: PBMCs or T cells enriched from blood (not recorded which). The CDR3 region has the DNA TGTGCCAGCATGACAGGTCGTAATCAGCCCCAGCATTTT. Its translation: CASMTGRNQPQHF. The full variable domain, in which reference TRBV28 and TRBJ1-5 provide the parts outside the CDR3, is DVKVTQSSRYLVKRTGEKVFLECVQDMDHENMFWYRQDPGLGLRLIYFSYDVKMKEKGDIPEGYSVSREKKERFSLILESASTNQTSMYLCASMTGRNQPQHFGDGTRLSIL.